This T cell receptor (beta chain) was captured in a study of cytotoxic CD8 clonotypes in ibrutinib-treated CLL. The overall study: Partial responses totalled roughly 24 and complete responses 2; after median around 72 months, approximately 15 remained remitted and approximately 12 progressed. Collecting the response samples happened after a median approximately twelve months of treatment, with a range of 6 to 36.

Method: immunoSEQ multiplex PCR; TCRdb's copy keeps in-frame clones and lacks some. Among 110,000 to 150,000 clones, 76% were seen once, and the ten largest hold 4.5% to 6%. Of note for this clone: Its matching antigen is unknown.

The study's findings and limits: Clonotypes that were public were uncommon, and they contracted or stayed stable on treatment.

This specimen consisted of PBMCs, obtained after 24 months of ibrutinib treatment. This sequence originates from a human donor with chronic lymphocytic leukemia.

The CDR3 region is CASSAGTGLEQYF. DNA for the CDR3: TGTGCCAGCAGCGCGGGGACAGGGCTGGAGCAGTACTTC. The chain is built from TRBV4-2 and TRBJ2-7; TRBD1 matches 9 bases. Germline CDR1 is LGHNA and CDR2 is YNFKEQ. The ends lost 5 bases at V and 7 bases at J; junction bases unmatched: 6. This CDR3 has 13 amino acids.